Listed below are T cell receptor beta chains from one sample, sequenced in a study of technical replicates of blood from a few donors. Sequencing used immunoSEQ multiplex PCR; TCRdb keeps in-frame clones, though not all of them. The sample contains 85,000 to 100,000 clones, approximately 90% of which appear only once. Sequenced material: T cells isolated from PBMCs. These receptors originate from a human donor in good health. CDR3s include the opening cysteine and the closing phenylalanine or tryptophan. Fields, in order: J gene, V gene, D gene, clone size, CDR3 DNA, CDR3 protein. D genes are given only for firm matches. Clone size, where shown, is once, few, many, or a class for clones that have expanded.

TRBJ2-3 | TRBV7-3 | NA | NA | TGTGCCAGCAGCCCGCAGGAAGGGGCGGCAGATACGCAGTATTTT | CASSPQEGAADTQYF
TRBJ1-5 | TRBV2 | NA | once | TGTGCCAGCAGTGGGGAGGGTGTTCAGCCCCAGCATTTT | CASSGEGVQPQHF
TRBJ2-7 | TRBV29-1 | NA | once | TGCAGCGTTGCTGGCAGGGGGGTTAACGAGCAGTACTTC | CSVAGRGVNEQYF
TRBJ2-7 | TRBV11-3 | TRBD1 | NA | TGTGCCAGCAGCTTAACCGGGACAGGGGGCGAGCAGTACTTC | CASSLTGTGGEQYF
TRBJ2-3 | TRBV27 | NA | NA | TGTGCCAGCAGTTTATGGGGGGGCACAGATACGCAGTATTTT | CASSLWGGTDTQYF
TRBJ2-3 | TRBV6-5 | NA | NA | TGTGCCAGCAGTTCCAGTTGGGGGCACTTAGATACGCAGTATTTT | CASSSSWGHLDTQYF
TRBJ2-2 | TRBV5-6 | TRBD1 | NA | TGTGCCAGCAGCACGACAGGGTTGAACACCGGGGAGCTGTTTTTT | CASSTTGLNTGELFF
TRBJ1-2 | TRBV10-3 | NA | NA | TGTGCCATCAGTCAAGACTGGGGCTACACCTTC | CAISQDWGYTF
TRBJ2-1 | TRBV25-1 | TRBD1 | once | TGTGCCAGCAGTGAGGTTGGCAGCGGACAGGAGCAAAACGATGAGCAGTTCTTC | CASSEVGSGQEQNDEQFF
TRBJ2-5 | TRBV5-4 | NA | NA | TGTGCCAGCAGCTCCAGGGCCGGCCAAGAGACCCAGTACTTC | CASSSRAGQETQYF
TRBJ2-7 | TRBV4-2 | TRBD2 | NA | TGTGCCAGCAGTTCACAGACTAGCGGAGTATCCTACGAGCAGTACTTC | CASSSQTSGVSYEQYF
TRBJ1-1 | TRBV5-6 | TRBD1 | NA | TGTGCCAGCAGCGGGACAGGGGGCAACACTGAAGCTTTCTTT | CASSGTGGNTEAFF
TRBJ2-7 | TRBV5-1 | TRBD2 | once | TGCGCCAGCAGCTTGGCTCCCCAAAGCGGGAGCCCTAGTTACGAGCAGTACTTC | CASSLAPQSGSPSYEQYF
TRBJ2-3 | TRBV10-1 | NA | NA | TGCGCCAGCAGTGAGGGGTGGGAGGCCCCGGATACGCAGTATTTT | CASSEGWEAPDTQYF
TRBJ2-1 | TRBV5-5 | TRBD2 | NA | TGTGCCAGCAGCTTGGGTAGGACTAGCGTTTACAATGAGCAGTTCTTC | CASSLGRTSVYNEQFF
TRBJ2-1 | TRBV10-3 | TRBD1 | NA | TGTGCCATCAGCCCAGGGACAGCAGCCTCCTACAATGAGCAGTTCTTC | CAISPGTAASYNEQFF
TRBJ2-7 | TRBV28 | NA | NA | TGTGCCAGCAGTCCCCAGGGGGGTTGGATCCACGAGCAGTACTTC | CASSPQGGWIHEQYF
TRBJ1-2 | TRBV5-4 | NA | NA | TGTGCCAGCAGCTTGGGGGCCTGGGACTATGGCTACACCTTC | CASSLGAWDYGYTF
TRBJ2-1 | TRBV5-4 | TRBD2 | NA | TGTGCCAGCAGCCTTCCGTCAATCCGGGGGGGCAATGAGCAGTTCTTC | CASSLPSIRGGNEQFF
TRBJ2-1 | TRBV27 | NA | NA | TGTGCCAGCAGTTTTATCGCGCTGCGTGGTGCGCAGTTCTTC | CASSFIALRGAQFF
TRBJ2-1 | TRBV7-2 | TRBD1 | NA | TGTGCCAGCAGCGCGCCGACAGGGGGTCCTAACAATGAGCAGTTCTTC | CASSAPTGGPNNEQFF
TRBJ1-5 | TRBV2 | NA | NA | TGTGCCAGCAGTCGTAAGTATGCGAATAGCAATCAGCCCCAGCATTTT | CASSRKYANSNQPQHF
TRBJ2-1 | TRBV5-4 | NA | NA | TGTGCCAGCAGCTTTAGGGGGGGCTACAATGAGCAGTTCTTC | CASSFRGGYNEQFF
TRBJ1-2 | TRBV13 | NA | NA | TGTGCCAGCAGCTTCCAATCCAGCAGGACACCGGATAACTATGGCTACACCTTC | CASSFQSSRTPDNYGYTF
TRBJ2-7 | TRBV29-1 | TRBD1 | NA | TGCAGCGCCGTCCTTGGACAGGGGCATACCGAGCAGTACTTC | CSAVLGQGHTEQYF
TRBJ2-6 | TRBV9 | NA | once | TGTGCCAGCAGCGTAGGAGGGGGGGCTGGGGCCAACGTCCTGACTTTC | CASSVGGGAGANVLTF